Below, 27 T cell receptor beta chains from the same sample are listed, as sequenced in a study of shared clonotypes between healthy human individuals. The repertoire was sequenced with immunoSEQ multiplex PCR; TCRdb's copy has only in-frame clones and lacks some. The table includes roughly 2.2 million clones, about 90% detected once. The sample consisted of naive CD4+ T cells from PBMCs. Sample subset: CD45RA+ positively selected. These receptors all stem from a man in his late teens or twenties in good health. Some clones in this sample may be carry-over from other donors' samples.

As regards this clone: Different DNA sequences within this sample yield the same CDR3. This rearrangement joins TRBV5-1 to TRBJ2-3, with D hard to call. This CDR3 contains 15 residues. The ends were cut back, 0 bases at V and 2 bases at J, with 10 bases in the middle. Germline-derived CDR1 and CDR2 are SGHRS and YFSETQ. CDR3 residues: CASSLGLGVTDTQYF. CDR3 DNA: TGCGCCAGCAGCTTGGGGCTCGGAGTCACAGATACGCAGTATTTT.

The chain is built from TRBV27 and TRBJ2-7; D not certain. Trimming took off 2 bases at V and 11 bases at J, with 16 bases between the two ends. This CDR3 region has 13 residues. Per the germline V gene, CDR1 is MNHEY and CDR2 is SMNVEV (reference sequence). In DNA, the CDR3 is TGTGCCAGCAGTTTAGGGGAACCCGGTAAGGAGTACTTC. This translates into CASSLGEPGKEYF.

This chain uses TRBV7-3 with TRBJ2-6, with D unresolved. Trimming removed 5 bases from V and 0 bases from J, with 11 bases in between. CDR1 SGHTA and CDR2 FQGTGA come from the germline V gene. The CDR3 is 16 residues long. CDR3 bases: TGTGCCAGCAGCAAACGCACCCTCTCTGGGGCCAACGTCCTGACTTTC. Amino acids: CASSKRTLSGANVLTF.

CDR3 loop: CASSLGVGANTGELFF. The CDR3, as DNA: TGTGCCAGCAGCTTAGGGGTAGGAGCGAACACCGGGGAGCTGTTTTTT. The chain links TRBV7-8 to TRBJ2-2; D not resolved. Germline CDR1 is SGHVS and CDR2 is FQNEAQ. Trimming removed 1 base from V and 0 bases from J, with 9 bases in between. The CDR3 runs 16 residues.

This sequence joins TRBV28 and TRBJ2-3; TRBD2 matches 9 bases. The CDR3 sequence is 15 residues long. Germline CDR1 is MDHEN and CDR2 is SYDVKM. The junction had 4 bases not matched to a gene; V was cut back by 6 bases and J by 0 bases. The CDR3 reads CASSVSGRSTDTQYF. CDR3 nucleotides: TGTGCCAGCAGCGTTAGCGGGAGAAGCACAGATACGCAGTATTTT.

This clone was detected a few times. The chain links TRBV30 to TRBJ1-4; D is ambiguous. V lost 6 bases and J lost 8, with 10 bases in between. The CDR3 consists of 11 residues. The germline V gene encodes CDR1 GTSNPN and CDR2 SVGIG (reference sequence). In DNA, the CDR3 is TGTGCCTGCGCCCAACGGGAAAAACTGTTTTTT. Protein sequence: CACAQREKLFF.

The chain joins TRBV27 to TRBJ2-7; 7 bases are a match to TRBD1. V was clipped by 8 bases and J by 3 bases; unmatched bases: 22. The CDR3 is made up of 18 amino acids. Germline CDR1 and CDR2: MNHEY and SMNVEV (reference sequence). CDR3 DNA sequence: TGTGCCAGCTGTCCGGGACAGAGTACTCCGAATAAAGACTACGAGCAGTACTTC. Amino acids: CASCPGQSTPNKDYEQYF.

This chain links TRBV6-5 with TRBJ1-6; a possible D gene is TRBD1 (6 bases). Germline CDR1 MNHEY, CDR2 SVGAGI. The CDR3 runs 13 residues. The V end was cut by 6 bases, the J end by 6 bases, with 9 bases between. The CDR3 loop is CASSGQTNSPLHF. CDR3 bases: TGTGCCAGCAGCGGACAGACTAATTCACCCCTCCACTTT.

The V gene is TRBV5-1, the J gene TRBJ2-1; D tentatively fits TRBD1 or TRBD2 (5 bases each). The CDR3 contains 14 residues. V lost 2 bases and J lost 6, with 12 bases in between. CDR1 is SGHRS, CDR2 YFSETQ, per germline. The CDR3 spells CASSFGTLGNEQFF. For the CDR3, the DNA is TGCGCCAGCAGCTTCGGGACGCTCGGCAATGAGCAGTTCTTC.

To note about this clone: The germline gene is not matched at one end of the junction; a read error may be the cause. This rearrangement joins TRBV29-1 to TRBJ2-1, with D possibly TRBD2 on 6 matching bases. The CDR3 sequence is 13 residues long. Germline CDR1 is SQVTM and CDR2 is ANQGSEA. CDR3 loop: CSVRRRAVNEQLF. In DNA, the CDR3 is TGCAGCGTGCGCCGGAGGGCCGTGAATGAGCAGCTCTTC.

Concerning this clone itself: Additional DNA sequences in this sample encode the identical CDR3. The rearrangement joins TRBV20-1 to TRBJ1-4; D not resolved. V was trimmed by 5 bases and J by 8 bases, leaving 9 bases between them. The CDR3 totals 11 residues. CDR1 and CDR2 (germline): DFQATT, SNEGSKA (reference sequence). The CDR3 DNA is TGCAGTGCTCCTTATTTAGAAAAACTGTTTTTT. Translated: CSAPYLEKLFF.

The chain uses TRBV25-1 and TRBJ2-1; 13 bases line up with TRBD2. The CDR3 contains 15 residues. CDR1 and CDR2 from the germline V gene are MGHDK and SYGVNS. V dropped 5 bases and J dropped 8; count of bases not matched to a gene: 6. CDR3 region: CASSIRTSGSDEQFF. CDR3 DNA sequence: TGTGCCAGCAGTATCCGGACTAGCGGGAGTGATGAGCAGTTCTTC.

The CDR3 reads CASSPQTGGAGYTF. In DNA, the CDR3 is TGTGCCAGCAGCCCCCAGACCGGCGGAGCTGGCTACACCTTC. The V and J genes are TRBV14 and TRBJ1-2; D is uncertain. The germline V gene encodes CDR1 SGHDN and CDR2 FVKESK. The CDR3 is 14 residues long. The germline V and J ends were trimmed by 4 bases and 7 bases, with 16 bases remaining between them.

This clone came up a few times. Other DNA sequences in the same sample also yield this CDR3. The V call is TRBV2, the J call TRBJ1-1, with TRBD1 as a possible D gene (6 bases). V lost 6 bases and J 2 bases, leaving 10 bases between the germline ends. Germline CDR1 and CDR2: SNHLY and FYNNEI. The CDR3 is made up of 13 amino acids. The CDR3 bases are TGTGCCAGCAGCGGACAGTTAAACACTGAAGCTTTCTTT. Protein: CASSGQLNTEAFF.

V usage is TRBV5-6 and J usage is TRBJ2-7; TRBD1 matches at 8 bases. The V and J ends lost 4 bases and 5 bases, in that order; junction bases with no gene match: 14. Germline V gives CDR1 SGHDT, CDR2 YYEEEE. The CDR3 extends over 16 amino acids. CDR3 region: CASSRRMTGVGNEQYF. CDR3 sequence (DNA): TGTGCCAGCAGCCGACGGATGACAGGGGTGGGCAACGAGCAGTACTTC.

This clone came up a few times. This chain connects TRBV6-5 to TRBJ1-1; D not certain. CDR1 is MNHEY, CDR2 SVGAGI, per germline. Trimming took off 4 bases at V and 1 base at J, with 13 bases between the two ends. The CDR3 totals 15 residues. As DNA, the CDR3 is TGTGCCAGCAGTTTCATGGGTCTTAAGAACACTGAAGCTTTCTTT. It specifies CASSFMGLKNTEAFF.

The rearrangement links TRBV28 to TRBJ2-3; 10 bases map to TRBD2. The V gene's germline CDR1 is MDHEN and CDR2 SYDVKM. V was pared by 5 bases and J by 5 bases, with 7 bases of the junction left unmatched. The CDR3 loop spans 15 amino acids. In DNA form, the CDR3 reads TGTGCCAGCAGTCTTATAGCGGGAGGTGTAGATACGCAGTATTTT. Translating it yields CASSLIAGGVDTQYF.

This sequence joins TRBV10-3 and TRBJ2-6; possibly TRBD1 for D (6 bases). V was shortened by 7 bases and J by 0 bases, with 10 bases between the two germline ends. The length of the CDR3 is 15 residues. Germline V CDR1 and CDR2: ENHRY, SYGVKD. CDR3 nucleotide sequence: TGTGCCATCACAGGGGCTACCTCTGGGGCCAACGTCCTGACTTTC. Translated, it gives CAITGATSGANVLTF.

The V gene is TRBV6-1, the J gene TRBJ2-7; D gene ambiguous. Trimming removed 7 bases from V and 3 bases from J, with 13 bases in between. From germline, CDR1 is MNHNS and CDR2 SASEGT. This CDR3 is 13 amino acids long. This CDR3 reads CASTFGSIYEQYF. The CDR3 nucleotides read TGTGCCAGCACATTCGGCAGTATCTACGAGCAGTACTTC.

Comments on this clone: Other DNA sequences in this sample translate to the same CDR3. The genes are TRBV11-3 and TRBJ2-2, with 9 nucleotides matching TRBD2. Germline CDR1 reads SGHNT; CDR2 reads YENEEA. This CDR3 is built from 15 residues. J lost 0 bases, V lost 4 bases, and 0 bases had no gene match. The DNA for the CDR3 is TGTGCCAGCAGCTCTAGCGGGACGAACACCGGGGAGCTGTTTTTT. This encodes CASSSSGTNTGELFF.

V is TRBV6-1 and J is TRBJ2-1; D uncertain. The CDR3 totals 14 residues. Trimming stripped 4 bases from V and 6 bases from J, with 13 bases between. In germline, CDR1 is MNHNS, CDR2 SASEGT. The CDR3 nucleotides are TGTGCCAGCAGTGGGCCATGGGAAAGCAATGAGCAGTTCTTC. It is translated as CASSGPWESNEQFF.

The J gene is TRBJ2-7, the V gene TRBV7-9; either TRBD1 or TRBD2 may supply D (5 bases each). Between the trimmed V and J ends, which lost 4 bases and 3 bases, there was a span of 16 bases. The germline gives CDR1 SEHNR, CDR2 FQNEAQ (reference sequence). The CDR3 length is 15 residues. This CDR3 reads CASSSAGTGFYEQYF. CDR3 nucleotides: TGTGCCAGCAGCTCTGCCGGGACGGGATTCTACGAGCAGTACTTC.

There are a few counts of this clone. The chain is built from TRBV6-4 and TRBJ2-7; TRBD2 matches 11 bases. The CDR3 length is 14 residues. Trimming removed 4 bases from V and 3 bases from J; junction bases left unmatched: 2. CDR1 is MRHNA, CDR2 SNTAGT, per germline. The CDR3 region has the DNA TGTGCCAGCAGTGCCGGGACTAGCGGCTACGAGCAGTACTTC. It is translated as CASSAGTSGYEQYF.

This clone appeared a single time. The chain couples TRBV7-7 to TRBJ2-2, with D tentatively TRBD2 (6 bases). The germline V and J ends were trimmed by 1 base and 0 bases, with 12 bases remaining between them. CDR3 length: 17 residues. In germline, CDR1 is SSHAT, CDR2 FNYEAQ (reference sequence). The CDR3 nucleotides read TGTGCCAGCAGCTTAGGCTTAGCGGAAGCGAACACCGGGGAGCTGTTTTTT. Translating it yields CASSLGLAEANTGELFF.

The rearrangement uses TRBV4-3 and TRBJ2-1; no definite D call. V dropped 0 bases and J dropped 9 bases, with 12 bases sitting between them. CDR1 is LGHNA and CDR2 is YSLEER in the germline V gene. The CDR3 contains 14 residues. CDR3 protein: CASSQDPRALEQFF. DNA for the CDR3: TGCGCCAGCAGCCAAGATCCGAGAGCGCTTGAGCAGTTCTTC.

The rearrangement joins TRBV7-2 to TRBJ1-1; TRBD1 matches 10 bases. The CDR3 covers 17 residues. CDR1 and CDR2 (germline): SGHTA, FQGNSA. V trimming: 3 bases; J trimming: 2 bases; junction bases outside the gene matches: 9. In nucleotides, the CDR3 is TGTGCCAGCAGCTTGACTGGGACAGGGGTCCTCAACACTGAAGCTTTCTTT. It codes for CASSLTGTGVLNTEAFF.

The V call is TRBV18, the J call TRBJ1-1; a possible D gene is TRBD1 (5 bases). Per the germline V gene, CDR1 is KGHSH and CDR2 is LQKENI. There are 14 residues in the CDR3. V was shortened by 5 bases and J by 5 bases, with 15 bases between the two germline ends. The CDR3 DNA reads as TGTGCCAGCTCATCTAATCTGGGGCCAACTGAAGCTTTCTTT. Protein sequence: CASSSNLGPTEAFF.